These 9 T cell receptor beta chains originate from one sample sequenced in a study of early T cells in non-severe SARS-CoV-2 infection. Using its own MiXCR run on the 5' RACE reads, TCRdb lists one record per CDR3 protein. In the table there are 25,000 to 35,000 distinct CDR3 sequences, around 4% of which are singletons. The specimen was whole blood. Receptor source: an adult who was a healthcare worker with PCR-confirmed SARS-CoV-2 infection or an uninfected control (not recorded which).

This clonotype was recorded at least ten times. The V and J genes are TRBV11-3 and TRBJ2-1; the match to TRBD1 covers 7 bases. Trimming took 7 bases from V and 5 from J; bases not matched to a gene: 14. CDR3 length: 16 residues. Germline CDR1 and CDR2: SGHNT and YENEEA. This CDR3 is CASNPGQRVLNNEQFF. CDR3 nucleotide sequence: TGTGCCAGCAACCCGGGACAGAGGGTTTTGAACAATGAGCAGTTCTTC.

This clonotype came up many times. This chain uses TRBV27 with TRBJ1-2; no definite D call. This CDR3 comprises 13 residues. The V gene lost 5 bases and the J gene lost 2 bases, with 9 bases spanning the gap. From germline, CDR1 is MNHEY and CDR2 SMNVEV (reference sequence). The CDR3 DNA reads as TGTGCCAGCAGTACATATTCGAACTATGGCTACACCTTC. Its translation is CASSTYSNYGYTF.

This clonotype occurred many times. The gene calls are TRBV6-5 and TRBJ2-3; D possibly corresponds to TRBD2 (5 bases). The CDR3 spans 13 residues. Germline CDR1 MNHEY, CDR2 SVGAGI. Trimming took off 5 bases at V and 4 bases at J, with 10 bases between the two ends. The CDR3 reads CASSGSEADTQYF. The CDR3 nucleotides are TGTGCCAGCAGTGGGAGCGAAGCAGATACGCAGTATTTT.

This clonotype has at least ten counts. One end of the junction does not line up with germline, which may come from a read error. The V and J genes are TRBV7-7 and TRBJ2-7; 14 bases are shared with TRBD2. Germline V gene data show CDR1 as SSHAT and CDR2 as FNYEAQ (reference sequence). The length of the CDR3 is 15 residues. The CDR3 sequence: CASSQGLAGVYEQYF. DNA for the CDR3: TGTGCTAGCAGCCAGGGACTAGCGGGAGTTTACGAGCAGTACTTC.

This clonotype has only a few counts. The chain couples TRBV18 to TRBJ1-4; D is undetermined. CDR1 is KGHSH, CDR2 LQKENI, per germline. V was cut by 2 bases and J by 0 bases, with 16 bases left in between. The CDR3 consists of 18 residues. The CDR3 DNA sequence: TGTGCCAGCTCACCAGAGTTCCTATGGGATGCAACTAATGAAAAACTGTTTTTT. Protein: CASSPEFLWDATNEKLFF. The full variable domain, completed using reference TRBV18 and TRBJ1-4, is NAGVMQNPRHLVRRRGQEARLRCSPMKGHSHVYWYRQLPEEGLKFMVYLQKENIIDESGMPKERFSAEFPKEGPSILRIQQVVRGDSAAYFCASSPEFLWDATNEKLFFGSGTQLSVL.

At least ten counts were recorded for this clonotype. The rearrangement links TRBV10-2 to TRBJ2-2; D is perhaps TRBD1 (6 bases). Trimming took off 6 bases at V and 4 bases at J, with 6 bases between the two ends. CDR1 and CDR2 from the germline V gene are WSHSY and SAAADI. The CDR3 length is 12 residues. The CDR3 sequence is CASRQGTGELFF. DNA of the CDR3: TGCGCCAGCAGACAGGGCACCGGGGAGCTGTTTTTT.

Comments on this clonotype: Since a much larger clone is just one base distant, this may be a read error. The CDR3 bases are TGCAGCGTACAGGTGACGGATACGCAGTATTTT. This translates into CSVQVTDTQYF. This chain joins TRBV29-1 and TRBJ2-3; D perhaps matches TRBD1 (5 bases). The germline V gene has CDR1 SQVTM and CDR2 ANQGSEA. The CDR3 spans 11 residues. V was trimmed by 6 bases and J by 6 bases, leaving 10 bases between them.

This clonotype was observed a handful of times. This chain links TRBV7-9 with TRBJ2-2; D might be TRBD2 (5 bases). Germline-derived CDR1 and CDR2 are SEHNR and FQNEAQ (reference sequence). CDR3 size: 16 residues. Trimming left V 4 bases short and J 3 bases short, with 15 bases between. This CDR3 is CASSSTYQEDTGELFF. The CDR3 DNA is TGTGCCAGCAGCTCGACCTACCAGGAGGACACCGGGGAGCTGTTTTTT.

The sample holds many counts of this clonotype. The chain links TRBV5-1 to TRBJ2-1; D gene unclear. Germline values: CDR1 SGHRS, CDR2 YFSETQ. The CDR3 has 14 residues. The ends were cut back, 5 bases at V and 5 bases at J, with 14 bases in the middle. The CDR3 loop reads CASSGGKRNNEQFF. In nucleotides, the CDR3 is TGCGCCAGCAGTGGTGGGAAACGGAACAATGAGCAGTTCTTC.